The 18 T cell receptor beta chains in this list originate from one sample, sequenced in a study of CD8+ T cells in alopecia areata. RNA was isolated and reverse transcribed to cDNA, the sequencing template. Produced via immunoSEQ multiplex PCR; TCRdb's table is partial and in-frame only. The table has over 100,000 clones, almost 50% seen once. This specimen was CD8+ T cells sorted from blood, taken at week 0. The receptors derive from a human donor with alopecia areata.

This rearrangement joins TRBV4-1 to TRBJ2-7; D assignment may be TRBD1 or TRBD2 (5 bases each). The germline V and J ends were trimmed by 0 bases and 6 bases, with 12 bases remaining between them. This CDR3 has 14 amino acids. Germline loops: CDR1 MGHRA, CDR2 YSYEKL. The DNA for the CDR3 is TGCGCCAGCAGCCAAGATTTGAGGGACGGCGAGCAGTACTTC. Amino acid sequence: CASSQDLRDGEQYF.

V and J are TRBV19 and TRBJ1-2, with D uncertain. CDR3 length: 16 amino acids. The germline V gene encodes CDR1 LNHDA and CDR2 SQIVND (reference sequence). Trimming removed 3 bases at V and 7 bases at J, with 21 bases between. This CDR3 is CASSMKRPALFGGYTF. The CDR3 region has the DNA TGTGCCAGTAGTATGAAACGACCCGCCTTGTTTGGTGGCTACACCTTC.

The rearrangement uses TRBV11-2 and TRBJ2-1, with D possibly called TRBD1 or TRBD2 (5 bases each). CDR1 is SGHAT and CDR2 is FQNNGV in the germline V gene. The CDR3 loop spans 14 amino acids. Trimming removed 9 bases at V and 4 bases at J, with 16 bases between. The CDR3 DNA follows: TGTGCCAGTTCCTCCCCGGGACGATACAATGAGCAGTTCTTC. Its protein product is CASSSPGRYNEQFF.

The rearrangement links TRBV27 to TRBJ2-1, with no clear D. The CDR3 loop spans 13 amino acids. From germline, CDR1 is MNHEY and CDR2 SMNVEV (reference sequence). The V end lost 3 bases, the J end lost 4 bases, and 7 bases lay between the germline ends. DNA of the CDR3: TGTGCCAGCAGTTTCAACCCTTACAATGAGCAGTTCTTC. Translated, it gives CASSFNPYNEQFF.

The CDR3 spells CASSLQGYVYEQYF. The CDR3 DNA follows: TGTGCCAGCAGCTTACAGGGGTACGTCTACGAGCAGTACTTC. The rearrangement links TRBV5-6 to TRBJ2-7, with TRBD1 matching over 7 bases. Trimming removed 2 bases from V and 3 bases from J; junction bases left unmatched: 5. CDR3 length: 14 residues. Germline V gene lookup returns CDR1 SGHDT and CDR2 YYEEEE.

The rearrangement links TRBV11-2 to TRBJ1-1; no clear D gene. Trimming pared 5 bases from V and 5 bases from J, leaving 6 bases between. CDR3 length equals 11 residues. Germline V gives CDR1 SGHAT, CDR2 FQNNGV. The CDR3 loop is CASSPGTEAFF. CDR3 sequence (DNA): TGTGCCAGCAGCCCCGGTACTGAAGCTTTCTTT.

DNA of the CDR3: TGTGCCAGCAGCTTGGTTCTAGCGAGTCAAGAGACCCAGTACTTC. Its translation: CASSLVLASQETQYF. The chain uses TRBV5-6 and TRBJ2-5; perhaps TRBD2 as D (6 bases). Germline values: CDR1 SGHDT, CDR2 YYEEEE. V lost 0 bases and J lost 2, with 11 bases in between. There are 15 residues in the CDR3.

V is TRBV7-6 and J is TRBJ1-1, with 8 bases that match TRBD1. V lost 1 base and J lost 7; bases outside the gene matches: 8. In germline, CDR1 is SGHVS, CDR2 FNYEAQ. This CDR3 has 15 residues. CDR3 DNA sequence: TGTGCCAGCAGCTTAGTGGCAGGGGGCTATAATGAAGCTTTCTTT. It translates to CASSLVAGGYNEAFF.

The chain joins TRBV25-1 to TRBJ2-6; no reliable D call. Between the trimmed V and J ends, which lost 6 bases and 0 bases, there was a span of 6 bases. This CDR3 is built from 14 residues. Germline V gene lookup returns CDR1 MGHDK and CDR2 SYGVNS. CDR3 DNA: TGTGCCAGCAGCCCAATCTCTGGGGCCAACGTCCTGACTTTC. It codes for CASSPISGANVLTF. The whole variable domain, filled in from reference TRBV25-1 and TRBJ2-6, reads EADIYQTPRYLVIGTGKKITLECSQTMGHDKMYWYQQDPGMELHLIHYSYGVNSTEKGDLSSESTVSRIRTEHFPLTLESARPSHTSQYLCASSPISGANVLTFGAGSRLTVL.

This clone has just a few counts. The gene calls are TRBV2 and TRBJ2-4, with D unresolved. Per the germline V gene, CDR1 is SNHLY and CDR2 is FYNNEI. The length of the CDR3 is 12 residues. V shed 6 bases and J shed 5 bases, with 8 bases lying between them. Written as DNA, the CDR3 is TGTGCCAGCAGGGCTGACGAAAACATTCAGTACTTC. This encodes CASRADENIQYF. The whole variable domain, filled in from reference TRBV2 and TRBJ2-4, reads EPEVTQTPSHQVTQMGQEVILRCVPISNHLYFYWYRQILGQKVEFLVSFYNNEISEKSEIFDDQFSVERPDGSNFTLKIRSTKLEDSAMYFCASRADENIQYFGAGTRLSVL.

The rearrangement links TRBV30 to TRBJ2-1; D is possibly TRBD1 (5 bases). Per the germline V gene, CDR1 is GTSNPN and CDR2 is SVGIG (reference sequence). Trimming took off 2 bases at V and 9 bases at J, with 8 bases between the two ends. CDR3 length equals 11 residues. The CDR3 nucleotides are TGTGCCTGGAGTCAAGGGGTTGAGCAGTTCTTC. It is translated as CAWSQGVEQFF.

The chain carries TRBV6-5 and TRBJ2-4; weak D call: TRBD2 (6 bases). V was shortened by 2 bases and J by 8 bases, with 13 bases between the two germline ends. The germline gives CDR1 MNHEY, CDR2 SVGAGI. The CDR3 spans 14 residues. The chain's CDR3 is CASSYTGGPDIQYF. For the CDR3, the DNA is TGTGCCAGCAGTTACACCGGAGGGCCGGACATTCAGTACTTC.

The genes are TRBV2 and TRBJ2-3, with a weak D call TRBD2 (7 bases). V was clipped by 9 bases and J by 4 bases, with 17 bases between them. CDR1 SNHLY and CDR2 FYNNEI come from the germline V gene. The CDR3 runs to 14 residues. The CDR3 region has the DNA TGTGCCAGGGAACGGGGGGCCAACGCAGATACGCAGTATTTT. It translates to CARERGANADTQYF.

CDR3 nucleotides: TGTGCCAGCAGCCTAGTTGTGAACAATGAGCAGTTCTTC. Amino acids: CASSLVVNNEQFF. J is TRBJ2-1 and V is TRBV11-2; unclear D gene. The CDR3 consists of 13 residues. The germline V gene has CDR1 SGHAT and CDR2 FQNNGV. Trimming removed 5 bases at V and 5 bases at J, with 10 bases between.

In nucleotides, the CDR3 is TGTGCCAGCGAGACCCAGTACTTC. Amino acids: CASETQYF. The chain carries TRBV25-1 and TRBJ2-5; no clear D gene. The ends were cut back, 8 bases at V and 5 bases at J, with 0 bases in the middle. This CDR3 is built from 8 residues. CDR1 and CDR2 (germline): MGHDK, SYGVNS.

This chain uses TRBV6-4 with TRBJ2-4; D unclear. Germline values: CDR1 MRHNA, CDR2 SNTAGT. V lost 3 bases and J lost 6, with 12 bases in between. The CDR3 loop spans 14 amino acids. CDR3 amino acids: CASSEGPAGNIQYF. The DNA for the CDR3 is TGTGCCAGCAGTGAAGGTCCTGCAGGAAACATTCAGTACTTC.

The chain carries TRBV19 and TRBJ1-2, with D unresolved. The ends were cut back, 8 bases at V and 8 bases at J, with 9 bases in the middle. From germline, CDR1 is LNHDA and CDR2 SQIVND (reference sequence). This CDR3 comprises 10 residues. CDR3 amino acids: CASSREGYTF. In nucleotides, the CDR3 is TGTGCCAGTTCTAGAGAAGGCTACACCTTC.

This clone was detected a few times. This chain links TRBV7-8 with TRBJ2-1; 8 nucleotides align to TRBD1. Germline-derived CDR1 and CDR2 are SGHVS and FQNEAQ. J was trimmed by 4 bases and V by 4 bases; bases with no gene match: 6. CDR3 length: 15 residues. The CDR3, as DNA: TGTGCCAGCAGCTCCGGGACAGGAATTTACAATGAGCAGTTCTTC. It yields the protein CASSSGTGIYNEQFF.